What follows are 15 T cell receptor beta chains derived from one specimen sequenced in a study of regulatory T cells in long-lasting Graves disease (dated by TCRdb to about 2021). This specimen's time point label, interpreted: newly diagnosed GD, antithyroid drugs for less than 3 months. For both TCR sequencing and RNA sequencing, RNA was extracted from PBMCs using TRIzol. The library was built by means of multiplex PCR. For sequencing, an Illumina HiSeq 4000 was employed. CDR3 regions were amplified by Arm-PCR with iRepertoire HTBI primers to construct TCR beta libraries. TCRdb reprocessed the public reads (quality trimming at Q25 with fastp, clone calling with MiXCR) and kept in-frame beta chains. All rows with the same CDR3 protein become a single entry with the most common DNA and genes. The sample profile shows about 220,000 distinct CDR3 sequences; approximately 16% of them were found once. Around 21% of the sample lies in the top ten.

The sequencing here drew on peripheral blood mononuclear cells (PBMCs), taken at new diagnosis, from a patient treated with antithyroid drugs. The receptors shown here come from a female donor with Graves disease.

In its sample, this clonotype was seen a few times. The V call is TRBV6-1, the J call TRBJ2-7; 8 bases are shared with TRBD2. The germline V gene has CDR1 MNHNS and CDR2 SASEGT. The CDR3 loop spans 14 amino acids. V lost 1 base and J lost 5; bases outside the gene matches: 4. The CDR3 DNA reads TGTGCCAGCAGTGAAGAAGCGGGAGTAAACGAGCAGTACTTC. It yields the protein CASSEEAGVNEQYF.

This clonotype was recorded at least ten times. The chain joins TRBV15 to TRBJ1-1, with D uncertain. Trimming removed 3 bases from V and 6 bases from J, with 14 bases in between. The CDR3 spans 14 residues. Looked up from germline, CDR1 is LNHNV and CDR2 is YYDKDF (reference sequence). The CDR3 nucleotides read TGTGCCACCAGCAGGGCTCATGAAAACGCTGAAGCTTTCTTT. This translates into CATSRAHENAEAFF.

V gene TRBV10-3 combines with J gene TRBJ2-1, with 16 bases lining up with TRBD2. The CDR3 extends over 20 amino acids. With 8 bases clipped from V and 8 bases from J, the junction kept 21 bases outside the gene matches. Germline lookup yields CDR1 ENHRY and CDR2 SYGVKD. CDR3 sequence reads: CAIARNPGLAGGQEEHEQFF. CDR3 DNA sequence: TGTGCCATCGCCCGAAACCCGGGACTAGCGGGAGGGCAGGAGGAACATGAGCAGTTCTTC.

This clonotype showed up many times. This chain links TRBV7-9 with TRBJ1-4; TRBD1 is a possible D gene (6 bases). The ends were cut back, 5 bases at V and 10 bases at J, with 26 bases in the middle. Germline V gene data show CDR1 as SEHNR and CDR2 as FQNEAQ (reference sequence). The CDR3 sequence is 17 residues long. CDR3 sequence: CASSPRGGDKSRGKLFF. CDR3 bases: TGTGCCAGCAGCCCAAGAGGGGGGGACAAGTCCAGAGGAAAACTGTTTTTT.

Many counts were recorded for this clonotype. The chain recombines TRBV18 with TRBJ1-5; D may be TRBD1 (5 bases). Germline assignment: CDR1 KGHSH and CDR2 LQKENI. The V end was cut by 4 bases, the J end by 2 bases, with 15 bases between. CDR3 length equals 16 residues. The DNA for the CDR3 is TGTGCCAGCTCACTCTCCCAATGGGGGGGCAATCAGCCCCAGCATTTT. This translates into CASSLSQWGGNQPQHF.

This clonotype was seen many times. This chain links TRBV20-1 with TRBJ2-7; tentatively, D is TRBD2 (6 bases). CDR1 and CDR2 (germline): DFQATT, SNEGSKA (reference sequence). Trimming pared 4 bases from V and 4 bases from J, leaving 14 bases between. The CDR3 length is 13 residues. The CDR3, as DNA: TGCAGTGCTATACGCCGGGGGTTTTACGAGCAGTACTTC. Amino acids: CSAIRRGFYEQYF.

At least ten counts were recorded for this clonotype. This chain connects TRBV6-5 to TRBJ2-1; 7 positions agree with TRBD2. The CDR3 consists of 15 residues. Germline assignment: CDR1 MNHEY and CDR2 SVGAGI. Trimming removed 4 bases from V and 4 bases from J; junction bases left unmatched: 7. In nucleotides, the CDR3 is TGTGCCAGCAGTTTTGGCGGGAGAGGGTACAATGAGCAGTTCTTC. It is translated as CASSFGGRGYNEQFF.

This clonotype was recorded a few times. It may be a read error: a sequence one base away is much more abundant. The chain joins TRBV7-9 to TRBJ2-3, with 9 bases matching TRBD2. There are 15 residues in the CDR3. V trimming: 5 bases; J trimming: 3 bases; junction bases outside the gene matches: 6. Germline V gene data show CDR1 as SEHNR and CDR2 as FQNEAQ (reference sequence). CDR3 DNA sequence: TGTGCCAGCAGCCCCGGGACTAGCAGGACAGATACGCAGTATTTT. This codes for CASSPGTSRTDTQYF. The full variable domain, its missing parts supplied by reference TRBV7-9 and TRBJ2-3, is DTGVSQNPRHKITKRGQNVTFRCDPISEHNRLYWYRQTLGQGPEFLTYFQNEAQLEKSRLLSDRFSAERPKGSFSTLEIQRTEQGDSAMYLCASSPGTSRTDTQYFGPGTRLTVL.

This clonotype came up many times. The J gene is TRBJ2-2, the V gene TRBV5-1; 7 nucleotides align to TRBD1. Trimming removed 3 bases from V and 3 bases from J; junction bases left unmatched: 2. This CDR3 has 14 residues. The germline V gene encodes CDR1 SGHRS and CDR2 YFSETQ. CDR3 residues: CASSSQGYTGELFF. Here the CDR3 DNA reads TGCGCCAGCAGCTCACAGGGGTACACCGGGGAGCTGTTTTTT.

This chain uses TRBV28 with TRBJ2-1; possibly TRBD1 for D (6 bases). Germline V lookup: CDR1 MDHEN, CDR2 SYDVKM. V was pared by 5 bases and J by 9 bases, with 11 bases between. CDR3 length equals 12 residues. CDR3 protein: CASSTGSGEQFF. CDR3 DNA: TGTGCCAGCAGTACAGGGTCGGGTGAGCAGTTCTTC. The variable domain in full, completed from reference TRBV28 and TRBJ2-1, reads DVKVTQSSRYLVKRTGEKVFLECVQDMDHENMFWYRQDPGLGLRLIYFSYDVKMKEKGDIPEGYSVSREKKERFSLILESASTNQTSMYLCASSTGSGEQFFGPGTRLTVL.

This clonotype has a count of ten or more. This sequence joins TRBV30 and TRBJ2-1, with 10 bases aligning to TRBD2. Per the germline V gene, CDR1 is GTSNPN and CDR2 is SVGIG (reference sequence). CDR3 length: 15 residues. V lost 4 bases, J lost 7 bases, and 10 bases stayed unmatched. In DNA, the CDR3 is TGTGCCTGGACCGCAACTAGCGGGGATATAAATGAGCAGTTCTTC. This encodes CAWTATSGDINEQFF.

This clonotype has a count of ten or more. The V and J genes are TRBV2 and TRBJ1-1; 7 bases line up with TRBD1. Germline values: CDR1 SNHLY, CDR2 FYNNEI. The trim removed 11 bases at V and 4 bases at J, leaving 7 bases unmatched. The CDR3 loop spans 12 amino acids. CDR3: CAGRTGGTEAFF. In DNA form, the CDR3 reads TGTGCCGGGCGGACAGGAGGCACTGAAGCTTTCTTT.

This clonotype was found many times. The rearrangement links TRBV2 to TRBJ2-5; D call uncertain. CDR3 length equals 14 residues. Germline CDR1 reads SNHLY; CDR2 reads FYNNEI. Between the trimmed V and J ends, which lost 6 bases and 3 bases, there was a span of 14 bases. CDR3 nucleotide sequence: TGTGCCAGCAGCCCCTGGAGAAATAAAGAGACCCAGTACTTC. Its protein product is CASSPWRNKETQYF.

The chain combines TRBV7-9 with TRBJ2-1; 10 nucleotides line up with TRBD2. Germline CDR1 reads SEHNR; CDR2 reads FQNEAQ (reference sequence). The CDR3 length is 15 residues. V trimming: 10 bases; J trimming: 6 bases; junction bases outside the gene matches: 12. CDR3 protein: CATQSSGRGANEQFF. The CDR3 nucleotides are TGTGCCACCCAGTCCAGCGGGAGGGGGGCCAATGAGCAGTTCTTC.

On this clonotype: A much larger clone sits a single nucleotide away, making a read error possible. V usage is TRBV11-3 and J usage is TRBJ2-1, with D unclear. The CDR3 covers 14 residues. Germline V gene data show CDR1 as SGHNT and CDR2 as YENEEA. CDR3 in DNA: TGTGCCAGCAGTCATGTGGGCTCCTACAGTGAGCAGTTCTTC. Its protein is CASSHVGSYSEQFF. The whole variable domain, filled in from reference TRBV11-3 and TRBJ2-1, reads EAGVVQSPRYKIIEKKQPVAFWCNPISGHNTLYWYLQNLGQGPELLIRYENEEAVDDSQLPKDRFSAERLKGVDSTLKIQPAELGDSAVYLCASSHVGSYSEQFFGPGTRLTVL.